The T cell receptor (beta chain) described here comes from a study of response to subunit inactivated influenza vaccine. TCRdb passed the RT-PCR reads through MiXCR, listing each CDR3 protein once. The sample lists about 570,000 distinct CDR3 sequences; roughly 12% were seen once. The same data also contributed to another study, on T cells expressing NK-cell markers. As that study records: For TCR beta, cDNA was produced by 5'RACE template switching with UMIs. Sorted CD3+CD56+NKG2C+, CD3+CD56+NKG2C- and CD3+CD56-NKG2C+ T-cell subsets were beta-chain profiled. HCMV seropositivity marked most of the eight sequenced donors; one was seronegative. Sorting in several experiments was restricted by an anti-gamma-delta TCR antibody to alpha-beta TCR T cells. The contribution of dominant NKG2C+ clonotypes to CD8+ T cells in more than five donors was roughly 1.0-7.5%.

The sequencing used PBMCs from blood, collected on the day of vaccination. The receptor was derived from a man aged 50 to 60 who received an inactivated influenza vaccine.

The CDR3 DNA follows: TGTGCCAGCAGGCAGACTAGCGGCTCCTACGAGCAGTACTTC. Translation: CASRQTSGSYEQYF. J is TRBJ2-7 and V is TRBV12-3 or TRBV12-4; TRBD2 matches 9 bases. CDR3 size: 14 residues. Trimming at V came to 6 bases and at J to 0 bases, leaving 3 bases not matched to a gene.